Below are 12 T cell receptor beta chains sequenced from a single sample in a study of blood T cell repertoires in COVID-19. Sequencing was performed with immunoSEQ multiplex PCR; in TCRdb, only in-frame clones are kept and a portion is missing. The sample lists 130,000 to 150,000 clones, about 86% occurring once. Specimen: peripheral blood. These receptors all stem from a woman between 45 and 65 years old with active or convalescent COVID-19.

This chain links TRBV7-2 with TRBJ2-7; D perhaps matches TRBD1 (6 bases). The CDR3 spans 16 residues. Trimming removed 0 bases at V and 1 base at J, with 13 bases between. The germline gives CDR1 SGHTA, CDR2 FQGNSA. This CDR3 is CASSLASIQGSYEQYF. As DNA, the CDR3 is TGTGCCAGCAGCTTAGCGAGTATCCAGGGGTCCTACGAGCAGTACTTC.

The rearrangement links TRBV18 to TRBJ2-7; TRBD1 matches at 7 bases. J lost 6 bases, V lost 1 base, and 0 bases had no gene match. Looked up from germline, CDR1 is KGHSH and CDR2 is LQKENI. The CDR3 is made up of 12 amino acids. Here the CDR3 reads CASSPRQGEQYF. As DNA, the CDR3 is TGTGCCAGCTCACCACGACAGGGCGAGCAGTACTTC.

The DNA of the CDR3 is TGCGCCAGCAGCCTCTTGGTTAGCGGGGGATCCTACGAGCAGTACTTC. Its translation: CASSLLVSGGSYEQYF. J is TRBJ2-7 and V is TRBV5-1, with 9 bases that match TRBD2. V was pared by 4 bases and J by 1 base, with 9 bases of the junction left unmatched. Germline assignment: CDR1 SGHRS and CDR2 YFSETQ. This CDR3 is 16 amino acids long.

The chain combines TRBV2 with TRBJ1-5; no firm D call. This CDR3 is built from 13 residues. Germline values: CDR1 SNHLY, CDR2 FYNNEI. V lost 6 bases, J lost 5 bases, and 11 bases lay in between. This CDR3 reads CASSPMRDQPQHF. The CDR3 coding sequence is TGTGCCAGCAGCCCCATGCGGGATCAGCCCCAGCATTTT.

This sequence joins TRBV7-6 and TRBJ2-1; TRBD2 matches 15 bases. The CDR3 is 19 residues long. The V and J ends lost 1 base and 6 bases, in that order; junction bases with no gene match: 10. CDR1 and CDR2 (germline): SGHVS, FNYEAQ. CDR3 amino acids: CASSLGVGRTSGRANEQFF. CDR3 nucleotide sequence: TGTGCCAGCAGCTTAGGTGTCGGCAGGACTAGCGGGAGGGCCAATGAGCAGTTCTTC.

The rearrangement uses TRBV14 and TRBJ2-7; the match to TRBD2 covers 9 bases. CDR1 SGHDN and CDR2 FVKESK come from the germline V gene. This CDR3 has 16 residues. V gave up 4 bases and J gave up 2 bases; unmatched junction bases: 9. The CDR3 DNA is TGTGCCAGCAGCCCGCTGACTAGCGGAGGACCCTACGAGCAGTACTTC. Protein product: CASSPLTSGGPYEQYF.

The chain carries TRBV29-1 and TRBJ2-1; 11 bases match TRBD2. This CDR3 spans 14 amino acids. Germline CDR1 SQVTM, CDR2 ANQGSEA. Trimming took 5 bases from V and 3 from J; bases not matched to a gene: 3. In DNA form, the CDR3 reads TGCAGCGTTCCAACTAGCGGGAGCTACAATGAGCAGTTCTTC. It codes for CSVPTSGSYNEQFF.

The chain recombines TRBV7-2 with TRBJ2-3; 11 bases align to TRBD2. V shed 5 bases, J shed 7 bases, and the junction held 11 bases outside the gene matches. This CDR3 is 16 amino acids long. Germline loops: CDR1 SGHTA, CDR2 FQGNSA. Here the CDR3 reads CASSPPGLAGGYTQYF. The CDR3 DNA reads TGTGCCAGCAGCCCCCCGGGGCTAGCGGGGGGCTATACGCAGTATTTT.

As DNA, the CDR3 is TGTGCCTGGAGTACGGGACAGGGGGAAAACGAGCAGTACTTC. It codes for CAWSTGQGENEQYF. This chain uses TRBV30 with TRBJ2-7; 11 positions match TRBD1. Germline values: CDR1 GTSNPN, CDR2 SVGIG (reference sequence). V gave up 2 bases and J gave up 5 bases; unmatched junction bases: 5. The CDR3 runs to 14 residues.

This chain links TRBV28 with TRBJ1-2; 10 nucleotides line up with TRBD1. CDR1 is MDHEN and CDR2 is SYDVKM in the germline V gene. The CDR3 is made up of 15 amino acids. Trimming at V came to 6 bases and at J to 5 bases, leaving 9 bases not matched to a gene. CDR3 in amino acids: CASRIQGQGFYGYTF. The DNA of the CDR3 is TGTGCCAGCAGGATACAGGGACAGGGGTTTTATGGCTACACCTTC.

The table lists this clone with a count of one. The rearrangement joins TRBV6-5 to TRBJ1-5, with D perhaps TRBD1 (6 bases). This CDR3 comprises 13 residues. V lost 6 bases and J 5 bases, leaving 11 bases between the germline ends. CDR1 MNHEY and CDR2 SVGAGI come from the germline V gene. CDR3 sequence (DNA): TGTGCCAGCAGCCTACAGGGCTATCAGCCCCAGCATTTT. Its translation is CASSLQGYQPQHF.

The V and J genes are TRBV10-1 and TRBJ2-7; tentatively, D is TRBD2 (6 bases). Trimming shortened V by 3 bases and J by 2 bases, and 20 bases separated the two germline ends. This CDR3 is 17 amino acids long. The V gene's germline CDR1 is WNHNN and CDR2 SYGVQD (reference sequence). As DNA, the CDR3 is TGCGCCAGCAGTGATAATCCGTGCGGGGCCGGGACCTACGAGCAGTACTTC. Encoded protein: CASSDNPCGAGTYEQYF.